These 7 T cell receptor beta chains came from one sample sequenced in a study of identical twins. MiXCR, applied by TCRdb to the 5' RACE reads, yields one record per CDR3 protein. The sample holds about 1.7 million distinct CDR3 sequences, less than 40% seen once. Source material: cord blood. These receptors all come from a newborn girl in good health.

The rearrangement uses TRBV20-1 and TRBJ2-5, with 9 bases matching TRBD1. Germline V gene lookup returns CDR1 DFQATT and CDR2 SNEGSKA (reference sequence). The CDR3 spans 15 residues. The trim removed 3 bases at V and 5 bases at J, leaving 10 bases unmatched. Here the CDR3 reads CSARPPDRGLETQYF. CDR3 nucleotides: TGCAGTGCTAGGCCCCCGGACAGGGGTTTGGAGACCCAGTACTTC.

This clonotype turned up a few times. The chain employs TRBV2 and TRBJ1-1, with 9 bases that match TRBD1. The CDR3 spans 16 residues. J lost 3 bases, V lost 4 bases, and 9 bases had no gene match. Germline lookup yields CDR1 SNHLY and CDR2 FYNNEI. CDR3 sequence (DNA): TGTGCCAGCAGTGCCTGGGACAGGGTTTCCGACACTGAAGCTTTCTTT. This encodes CASSAWDRVSDTEAFF.

The CDR3, as DNA: TGCAGCGTTGAGATGGTAGCTAGCGGGGCCTACAATGAGCAGTACTTC. Amino acids: CSVEMVASGAYNEQYF. This chain links TRBV29-1 with TRBJ2-7; 9 positions agree with TRBD2. Germline assignment: CDR1 SQVTM and CDR2 ANQGSEA. The junction had 16 bases not matched to a gene; V was cut back by 3 bases and J by 7 bases. This CDR3 is built from 16 residues.

The chain combines TRBV6-2 or TRBV6-3 with TRBJ2-7, with TRBD1 matching 8 bases. Trimming removed 0 bases from V and 2 bases from J; junction bases left unmatched: 15. Germline CDR1 reads MNHEY; CDR2 reads SVGEGT. The CDR3 totals 19 residues. The CDR3 nucleotides read TGTGCCAGCAGTTACTCGACCAGGGGGCGCAATCAAGGGACCTACGAGCAGTACTTC. Its protein is CASSYSTRGRNQGTYEQYF.

V is TRBV4-1 and J is TRBJ2-3, with 9 positions matching TRBD2. J lost 5 bases, V lost 2 bases, and 2 bases had no gene match. Germline values: CDR1 MGHRA, CDR2 YSYEKL. This CDR3 has 14 residues. The CDR3 sequence is CASSQRAGGDTQYF. In DNA form, the CDR3 reads TGCGCCAGCAGCCAAAGAGCGGGGGGAGATACGCAGTATTTT.

The rearrangement joins TRBV27 to TRBJ2-6; no firm D call. Germline assignment: CDR1 MNHEY and CDR2 SMNVEV (reference sequence). The length of the CDR3 is 18 residues. V lost 2 bases and J 0 bases, leaving 14 bases between the germline ends. The CDR3 here is CASSLVAVPYSGANVLTF. CDR3 in DNA: TGTGCCAGCAGTTTAGTGGCAGTTCCCTACTCTGGGGCCAACGTCCTGACTTTC.

This clonotype was counted only a few times. This chain joins TRBV9 and TRBJ2-1, with D possibly TRBD2 on 5 matching bases. Near its end, the DNA agrees better with TRBJ2-7, so the J call may be wrong. Germline CDR1 reads SGDLS; CDR2 reads YYNGEE. CDR3 length: 15 residues. For the CDR3, the DNA is TGTGCCAGCAGCAACGAAGGGAGAACCTACAATGAGCAGTACTTC. This gives the protein CASSNEGRTYNEQYF.